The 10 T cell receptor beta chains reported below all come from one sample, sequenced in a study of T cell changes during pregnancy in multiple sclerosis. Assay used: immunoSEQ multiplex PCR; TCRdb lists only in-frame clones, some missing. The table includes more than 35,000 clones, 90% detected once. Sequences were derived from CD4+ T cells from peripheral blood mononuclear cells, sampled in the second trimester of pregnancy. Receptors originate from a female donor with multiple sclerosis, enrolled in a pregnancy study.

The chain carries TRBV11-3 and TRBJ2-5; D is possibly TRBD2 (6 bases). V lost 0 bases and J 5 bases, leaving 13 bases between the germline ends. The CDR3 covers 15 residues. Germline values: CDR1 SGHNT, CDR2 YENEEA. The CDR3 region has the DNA TGTGCCAGCAGCTTAGATGGCAGCCGGGGGGAGACCCAGTACTTC. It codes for CASSLDGSRGETQYF.

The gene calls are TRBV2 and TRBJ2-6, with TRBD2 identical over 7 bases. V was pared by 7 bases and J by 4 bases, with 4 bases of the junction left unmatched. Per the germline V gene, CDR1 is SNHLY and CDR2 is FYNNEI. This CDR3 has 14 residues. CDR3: CASNREEGANVLTF. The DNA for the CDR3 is TGTGCCAGCAACCGGGAGGAGGGGGCCAACGTCCTGACTTTC.

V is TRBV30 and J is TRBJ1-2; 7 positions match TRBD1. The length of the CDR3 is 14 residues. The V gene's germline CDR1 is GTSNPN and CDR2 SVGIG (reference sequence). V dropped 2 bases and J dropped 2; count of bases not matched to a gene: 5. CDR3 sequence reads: CAWSPRGQNYGYTF. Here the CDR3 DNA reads TGTGCCTGGAGTCCCCGGGGACAGAACTATGGCTACACCTTC.

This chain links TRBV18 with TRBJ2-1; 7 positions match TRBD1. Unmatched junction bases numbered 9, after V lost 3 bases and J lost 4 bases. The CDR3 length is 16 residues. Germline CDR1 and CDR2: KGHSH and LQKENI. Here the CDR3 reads CASSPTDRVAYNEQFF. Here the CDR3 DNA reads TGTGCCAGCTCACCGACTGACAGGGTGGCGTACAATGAGCAGTTCTTC.

CDR3 sequence (DNA): TGTGCCAGCTCCTCCCAACAGGGGTATAGCAATCAGCCCCAGCATTTT. Residues: CASSSQQGYSNQPQHF. This rearrangement joins TRBV19 to TRBJ1-5, with 7 bases matching TRBD1. V was clipped by 9 bases and J by 0 bases; unmatched bases: 11. From germline, CDR1 is LNHDA and CDR2 SQIVND (reference sequence). This CDR3 contains 16 residues.

CDR3 loop: CASSRTGGNGELFF. The DNA for the CDR3 is TGTGCCAGCAGTAGGACAGGGGGGAACGGGGAGCTGTTTTTT. The chain has TRBV6-5 and TRBJ2-2; 10 nucleotides agree with TRBD1. The V and J ends lost 5 bases and 7 bases, in that order; junction bases with no gene match: 4. The germline CDR1 and CDR2 sequences are MNHEY and SVGAGI. This CDR3 contains 14 residues.

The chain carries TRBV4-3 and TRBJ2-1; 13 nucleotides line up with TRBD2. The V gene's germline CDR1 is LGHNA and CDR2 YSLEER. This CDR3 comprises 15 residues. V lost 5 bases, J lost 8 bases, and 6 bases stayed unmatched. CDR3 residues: CASSAGLAGADEQFF. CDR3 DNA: TGCGCCAGCAGCGCCGGACTAGCGGGAGCAGATGAGCAGTTCTTC.

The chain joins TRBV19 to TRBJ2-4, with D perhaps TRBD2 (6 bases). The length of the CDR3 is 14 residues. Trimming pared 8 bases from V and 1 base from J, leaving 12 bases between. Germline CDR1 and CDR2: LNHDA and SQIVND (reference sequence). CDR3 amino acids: CASSGEAAKNIQYF. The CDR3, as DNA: TGTGCCAGTTCGGGAGAGGCGGCCAAAAACATTCAGTACTTC.

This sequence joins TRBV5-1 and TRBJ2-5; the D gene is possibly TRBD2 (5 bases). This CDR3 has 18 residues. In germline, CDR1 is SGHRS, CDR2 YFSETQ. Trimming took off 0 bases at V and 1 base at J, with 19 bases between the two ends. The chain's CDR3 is CASSLGLLAGKPQETQYF. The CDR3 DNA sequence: TGCGCCAGCAGCTTGGGCTTGCTAGCCGGGAAGCCCCAAGAGACCCAGTACTTC.

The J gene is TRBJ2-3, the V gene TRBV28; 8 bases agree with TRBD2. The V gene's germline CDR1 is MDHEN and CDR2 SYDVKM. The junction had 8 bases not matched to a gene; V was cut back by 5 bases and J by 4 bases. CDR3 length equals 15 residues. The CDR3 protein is CASSLPAGAADTQYF. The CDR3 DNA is TGTGCCAGCAGTCTTCCAGCGGGAGCAGCAGATACGCAGTATTTT.